The 27 T cell receptor beta chains below were found in one sample sequenced in a study of spatial heterogeneity in lung cancer. TCRdb re-called the 5' RACE reads with MiXCR, one entry per CDR3 protein. This table holds about 120,000 distinct CDR3 sequences, about 12% found once. Time point given: blood at routine non-recurrence follow-up after resection. TCRs were sequenced from unsorted whole RNA of tumor, nontumor lung or PBMC. The source material was PBMCs, sampled at follow-up. These TCRs come from a male donor with early-stage non-small cell lung cancer.

This clonotype has just a few counts. V and J are TRBV20-1 and TRBJ2-7; 8 nucleotides align to TRBD1. The germline V gene encodes CDR1 DFQATT and CDR2 SNEGSKA (reference sequence). This CDR3 spans 13 amino acids. V trimming: 6 bases; J trimming: 3 bases; junction bases outside the gene matches: 7. The CDR3 DNA reads as TGCAGTGCCCCGGACAGGGATCGCTACGAGCAGTACTTC. Translated: CSAPDRDRYEQYF.

This clonotype was seen ten or more times. The J gene is TRBJ2-7, the V gene TRBV20-1; D might be TRBD1 (7 bases). Deletions cut 8 bases from V and 2 bases from J, with 19 bases between. The CDR3 extends over 14 amino acids. The germline gives CDR1 DFQATT, CDR2 SNEGSKA (reference sequence). CDR3 sequence reads: CSTPWAGGTYEQYF. The CDR3 DNA sequence: TGCAGTACCCCGTGGGCAGGGGGGACCTACGAGCAGTACTTC.

The table lists this clonotype with many counts. The chain joins TRBV20-1 to TRBJ2-1, with D uncertain. The CDR3 has 13 amino acids. From germline, CDR1 is DFQATT and CDR2 SNEGSKA (reference sequence). The V end was cut by 3 bases, the J end by 4 bases, with 10 bases between. The CDR3, as DNA: TGCAGTGCTAGTAAAGCCTTATACAATGAGCAGTTCTTC. Its protein product is CSASKALYNEQFF.

This clonotype turned up a few times. CDR3 nucleotides: TGTGCCAGCAGCTTTGCCCTTGCTAGTAACGAGCAGTACTTC. This gives the protein CASSFALASNEQYF. The J gene is TRBJ2-7, the V gene TRBV11-2; D is uncertain. This CDR3 has 14 amino acids. Per germline, CDR1 SGHAT and CDR2 FQNNGV. V dropped 3 bases and J dropped 5 bases, with 14 bases sitting between them.

This clonotype has ten or more counts. This chain joins TRBV12-3 or TRBV12-4 and TRBJ1-1; D is undetermined. The length of the CDR3 is 13 residues. The V and J ends lost 3 bases and 2 bases respectively, with 7 bases between them. The CDR3 sequence: CASSFTSNTEAFF. Written as DNA, the CDR3 is TGTGCCAGCAGTTTCACGAGTAACACTGAAGCTTTCTTT.

This clonotype has only a few counts. A much larger clone is a single base away; this may be a read error. V gene TRBV12-5 combines with J gene TRBJ1-5; the D is unclear. CDR3 length equals 13 residues. CDR1 and CDR2 from the germline V gene are LGHNT and FRNRAP. This chain's CDR3 is CASGLSGVGSQRF. The CDR3 DNA follows: TGTGCTAGTGGTTTGAGTGGAGTGGGCTCCCAGCGTTTT.

This clonotype was observed at least ten times. The chain uses TRBV5-1 and TRBJ2-1, with D perhaps matching TRBD2 (6 bases). The CDR3 consists of 15 residues. CDR1 and CDR2 (germline): SGHRS, YFSETQ. Trimming shortened V by 4 bases and J by 7 bases, and 18 bases separated the two germline ends. The CDR3 nucleotides read TGCGCCAGCAGCCTGTCCGGGGCGGGGAGGAATGAGCAGTTCTTC. Its translation: CASSLSGAGRNEQFF.

This clonotype was found many times. The gene calls are TRBV20-1 and TRBJ2-2; D unclear. From germline, CDR1 is DFQATT and CDR2 SNEGSKA (reference sequence). V was pared by 1 base and J by 3 bases, with 9 bases between. The CDR3 length is 14 residues. CDR3 sequence reads: CSARVDVDTGELFF. As DNA, the CDR3 is TGCAGTGCTAGAGTGGACGTTGACACCGGGGAGCTGTTTTTT.

This clonotype was seen more than once but under ten times. V is TRBV10-3 and J is TRBJ1-6; D unclear. There are 14 residues in the CDR3. V gave up 6 bases and J gave up 9 bases, with 15 bases separating them. CDR1 and CDR2 (germline): ENHRY, SYGVKD. In nucleotides, the CDR3 is TGTGCCATCAGGAATGCAAAACTAGGTTCACCCCTCCACTTT. It yields the protein CAIRNAKLGSPLHF.

This clonotype was counted between two and nine times. V gene TRBV2 combines with J gene TRBJ2-4, with a possible D match to TRBD2 (6 bases). This CDR3 comprises 13 residues. Germline CDR1 SNHLY, CDR2 FYNNEI. The ends were cut back, 3 bases at V and 3 bases at J, with 6 bases in the middle. CDR3: CASSEGGKNIQYF. DNA of the CDR3: TGTGCCAGCAGTGAGGGAGGCAAAAACATTCAGTACTTC.

The gene calls are TRBV10-3 and TRBJ2-7; 10 bases align to TRBD1. Germline values: CDR1 ENHRY, CDR2 SYGVKD. This CDR3 has 17 residues. The J segment lost 0 bases and the V segment lost 0 bases, leaving 5 bases of the junction unmatched. The CDR3 DNA is TGTGCCATCAGTGAGTCGGGAAGGGACAGGGGCTCCTACGAGCAGTACTTC. Amino acid sequence: CAISESGRDRGSYEQYF.

In its sample, this clonotype was seen many times. The chain recombines TRBV29-1 with TRBJ2-3; D call uncertain. The CDR3 length is 11 residues. CDR1 is SQVTM and CDR2 is ANQGSEA in the germline V gene. V lost 3 bases and J lost 3, with 4 bases in between. The CDR3 here is CSVEGTDTQYF. The CDR3 bases are TGCAGCGTTGAGGGTACAGATACGCAGTATTTT.

This chain uses TRBV18 with TRBJ1-5, with unresolved D. Germline V gene lookup returns CDR1 KGHSH and CDR2 LQKENI. This CDR3 contains 14 residues. V was pared by 6 bases and J by 2 bases, with 11 bases between. CDR3 region: CASSLRSGNQPQHF. Here the CDR3 DNA reads TGTGCCAGCTCCTTGCGGAGCGGCAATCAGCCCCAGCATTTT.

Only a few counts were recorded for this clonotype. This chain joins TRBV9 and TRBJ1-1, with a tentative D call TRBD1 (6 bases). Trimming pared 3 bases from V and 8 bases from J, leaving 20 bases between. CDR3 length: 15 amino acids. In germline, CDR1 is SGDLS, CDR2 YYNGEE. CDR3 loop: CASSDLSSLDSEAFF. CDR3 sequence (DNA): TGTGCCAGCAGCGACCTCAGTAGTTTGGACAGCGAAGCTTTCTTT.

The chain carries TRBV6-2 or TRBV6-3 and TRBJ2-1; possible D gene TRBD2, 5 bases. This CDR3 comprises 18 residues. Germline V lookup: CDR1 MNHEY, CDR2 SVGEGT. V shed 7 bases and J shed 0 bases, with 22 bases lying between them. CDR3 amino acids: CASTLTRGQLGSYNEQFF. The CDR3 DNA follows: TGTGCCAGCACCCTAACCCGAGGGCAGCTAGGCTCCTACAATGAGCAGTTCTTC.

Concerning this clonotype itself: One end of the junction varies from germline; a read error may be responsible. The J gene is TRBJ1-5, the V gene TRBV7-2; no reliable D call. This CDR3 spans 13 amino acids. Germline V CDR1 and CDR2: SGHTA, FQGNSA. The CDR3 coding sequence is TGTGCCAGCAGTCTCGGGTTCAATCAGCCCCGGCATTTT. As protein: CASSLGFNQPRHF.

V gene TRBV27 combines with J gene TRBJ2-5, with D perhaps matching TRBD1 (5 bases). Germline CDR1 reads MNHEY; CDR2 reads SMNVEV (reference sequence). The V and J ends lost 2 bases and 7 bases respectively, with 14 bases between them. This CDR3 is built from 14 residues. The CDR3: CASSLGIGVRTQYF. In DNA, the CDR3 is TGTGCCAGCAGTTTAGGGATAGGGGTTCGGACCCAGTACTTC.

This clonotype appeared a few times. CDR3 coding DNA: TGTGCCAGCAGCTTCGGGGGCAGGAGCACCGGGGAGCTGTTTTTT. This codes for CASSFGGRSTGELFF. The chain has TRBV7-9 and TRBJ2-2; D tentatively fits TRBD1 or TRBD2 (6 bases each). CDR3 length: 15 residues. Trimming took 3 bases from V and 4 from J, leaving 12 bases between them. In germline, CDR1 is SEHNR, CDR2 FQNEAQ (reference sequence).

In this sample, this clonotype turned up a few times. The gene calls are TRBV7-9 and TRBJ2-7; a possible D gene is TRBD1 (5 bases). This CDR3 has 13 amino acids. Looked up from germline, CDR1 is SEHNR and CDR2 is FQNEAQ (reference sequence). V was pared by 8 bases and J by 0 bases, with 11 bases between. This CDR3 reads CASATGNSYEQYF. In DNA, the CDR3 is TGTGCCAGCGCAACAGGAAACTCCTACGAGCAGTACTTC.

The chain carries TRBV27 and TRBJ1-6, with D uncertain. CDR3 length: 15 residues. Per the germline V gene, CDR1 is MNHEY and CDR2 is SMNVEV (reference sequence). The V end lost 9 bases, the J end lost 5 bases, and 17 bases lay between the germline ends. The CDR3 is CASISRMGNNSPLHF. The CDR3 coding sequence is TGTGCCAGTATTTCAAGGATGGGGAATAATTCACCCCTCCACTTT.

This clonotype was counted only a few times. The rearrangement joins TRBV27 to TRBJ1-1; D perhaps matches TRBD1 (5 bases). The CDR3 has 13 residues. From germline, CDR1 is MNHEY and CDR2 SMNVEV (reference sequence). Deletions cut 4 bases from V and 4 bases from J, with 10 bases between. CDR3 DNA: TGTGCCAGCAGTTCCTCCGGGACCACTGAAGCTTTCTTT. It encodes CASSSSGTTEAFF.

This clonotype was picked up many times. The chain recombines TRBV29-1 with TRBJ1-1; possible D gene TRBD1, 5 bases. The CDR3 has 11 residues. V gave up 3 bases and J gave up 6 bases, with 8 bases separating them. Per the germline V gene, CDR1 is SQVTM and CDR2 is ANQGSEA. CDR3 loop: CSVESGSEAFF. The CDR3 bases are TGCAGCGTTGAGTCAGGGTCTGAAGCTTTCTTT.

In its sample, this clonotype was seen many times. CDR3 coding DNA: TGTGCCAGCAGCAGTATGGGGACCCAGTACTTC. Its protein is CASSSMGTQYF. The chain recombines TRBV7-2 with TRBJ2-5; no clear D gene. Germline-derived CDR1 and CDR2 are SGHTA and FQGNSA. CDR3 length: 11 residues. The V end was cut by 5 bases, the J end by 7 bases, with 8 bases between.

A few counts support this clonotype. This sequence joins TRBV10-3 and TRBJ2-1; 9 bases fit TRBD2. Trimming took 7 bases from V and 3 from J; bases not matched to a gene: 4. The CDR3 is 14 residues long. CDR1 is ENHRY and CDR2 is SYGVKD in the germline V gene. In nucleotides, the CDR3 is TGTGCCATCACCGGGACTAGCAACTACAATGAGCAGTTCTTC. It specifies CAITGTSNYNEQFF.

This clonotype was found a few times. V is TRBV7-2 and J is TRBJ2-7, with TRBD2 matching over 11 bases. The CDR3 spans 16 residues. Germline lookup yields CDR1 SGHTA and CDR2 FQGNSA. Germline trimming cut 5 bases from V and 0 bases from J; bases unmatched to any gene: 6. CDR3 nucleotides: TGTGCCAGCAGCCCGGGACTAGCGGTGAGCTCCTACGAGCAGTACTTC. This codes for CASSPGLAVSSYEQYF.

A few counts support this clonotype. The gene calls are TRBV15 and TRBJ2-5; D might be TRBD1 (5 bases). Germline CDR1 and CDR2: LNHNV and YYDKDF (reference sequence). Trimming shortened V by 0 bases and J by 4 bases, and 12 bases separated the two germline ends. This CDR3 contains 15 residues. DNA of the CDR3: TGTGCCACCAGCAGAGATCAGGGCTTCGGAGAGACCCAGTACTTC. Its translation: CATSRDQGFGETQYF.

Only a few counts were recorded for this clonotype. The V call is TRBV2, the J call TRBJ1-4, with 7 bases identical to TRBD1. The CDR3 contains 12 residues. Germline-derived CDR1 and CDR2 are SNHLY and FYNNEI. The ends lost 10 bases at V and 4 bases at J; junction bases unmatched: 3. The DNA of the CDR3 is TGTGCCACACAGGGGTTTAATGAAAAACTGTTTTTT. Residues: CATQGFNEKLFF.